This T cell receptor beta chain appears in the sequencing data of a study of cytomegalovirus exposure and HLA in healthy donors. Study information: Inside one of the first data releases sat about 85 million unique TCRs taken from HLA-typed donors.

The V gene end was trimmed by 7 bases and the J gene end by 9 bases; junction bases not matched to a gene: 8. This CDR3 region has 13 residues. The germline gives CDR1 LNHDA, CDR2 SQIVND (reference sequence). This clone turned up a few times. In the PCR, 60 Vbeta and 13 Jbeta primers were used. Produced via immunoSEQ multiplex PCR; TCRdb's table is partial and in-frame only. The profile shows roughly 170,000 clones, approximately 80% of them singletons. Input material: PBMCs. The chain is built from TRBV19 and TRBJ1-2; 10 bases agree with TRBD1. The receptor comes from a woman aged 45-65 years in good health and CMV-seropositive. The CDR3 protein is CASTAGDRGRYTF. CDR3 sequence (DNA): TGTGCCAGTACGGCAGGGGACAGGGGACGCTACACCTTC.